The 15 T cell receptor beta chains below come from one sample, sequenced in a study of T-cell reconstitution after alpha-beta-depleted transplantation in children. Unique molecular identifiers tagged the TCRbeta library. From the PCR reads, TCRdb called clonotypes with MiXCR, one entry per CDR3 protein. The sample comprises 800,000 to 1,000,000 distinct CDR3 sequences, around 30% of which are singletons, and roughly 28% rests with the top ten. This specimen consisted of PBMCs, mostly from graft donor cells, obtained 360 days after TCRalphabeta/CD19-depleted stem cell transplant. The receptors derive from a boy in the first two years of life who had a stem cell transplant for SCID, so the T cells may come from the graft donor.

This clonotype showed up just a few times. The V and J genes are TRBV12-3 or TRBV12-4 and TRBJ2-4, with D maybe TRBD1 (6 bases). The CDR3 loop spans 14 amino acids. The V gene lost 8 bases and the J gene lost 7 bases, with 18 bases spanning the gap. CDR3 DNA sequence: TGTGCCAGCGGGACCGAGAACAGGGTCAACATTCAGTACTTC. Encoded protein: CASGTENRVNIQYF.

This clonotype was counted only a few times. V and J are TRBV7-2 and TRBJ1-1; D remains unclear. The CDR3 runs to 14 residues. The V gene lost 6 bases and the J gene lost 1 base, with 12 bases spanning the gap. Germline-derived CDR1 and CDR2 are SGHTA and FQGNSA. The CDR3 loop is CASSRPGGNTEAFF. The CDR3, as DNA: TGTGCCAGCAGTCGCCCTGGAGGGAACACTGAAGCTTTCTTT.

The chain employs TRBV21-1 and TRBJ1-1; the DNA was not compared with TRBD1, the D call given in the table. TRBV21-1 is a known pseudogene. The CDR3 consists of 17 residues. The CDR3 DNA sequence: TGTGCCAGCAGCAAAATAAACCCCCCCTGGGGGAACACTGAAGCTTTCTTT. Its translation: CASSKINPPWGNTEAFF.

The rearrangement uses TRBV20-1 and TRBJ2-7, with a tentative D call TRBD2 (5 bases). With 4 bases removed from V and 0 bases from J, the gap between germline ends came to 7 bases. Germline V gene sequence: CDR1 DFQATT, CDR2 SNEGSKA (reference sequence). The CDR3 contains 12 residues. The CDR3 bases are TGCAGTGCTATGGGGAGCTCCTACGAGCAGTACTTC. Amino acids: CSAMGSSYEQYF.

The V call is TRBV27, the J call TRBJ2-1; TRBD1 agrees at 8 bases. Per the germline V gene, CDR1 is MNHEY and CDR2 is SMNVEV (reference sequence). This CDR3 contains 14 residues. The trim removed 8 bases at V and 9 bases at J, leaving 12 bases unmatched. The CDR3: CASFGQGRGGEQFF. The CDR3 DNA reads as TGTGCCAGCTTCGGACAGGGAAGGGGAGGTGAGCAGTTCTTC.

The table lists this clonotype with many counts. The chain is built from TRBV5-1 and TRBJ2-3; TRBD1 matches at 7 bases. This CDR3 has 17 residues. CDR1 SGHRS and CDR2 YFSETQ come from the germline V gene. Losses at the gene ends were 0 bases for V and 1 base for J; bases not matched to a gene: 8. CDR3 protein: CASSLGLRGLGTDTQYF. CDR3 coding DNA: TGCGCCAGCAGCTTGGGACTAAGGGGGCTCGGCACAGATACGCAGTATTTT.

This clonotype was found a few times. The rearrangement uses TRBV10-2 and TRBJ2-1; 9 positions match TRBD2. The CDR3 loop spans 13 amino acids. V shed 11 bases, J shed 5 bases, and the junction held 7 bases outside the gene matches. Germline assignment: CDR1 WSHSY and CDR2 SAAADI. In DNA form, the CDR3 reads TGCGCCTGGCGGGGGGGCGGACACAATGAGCAGTTCTTC. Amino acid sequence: CAWRGGGHNEQFF.

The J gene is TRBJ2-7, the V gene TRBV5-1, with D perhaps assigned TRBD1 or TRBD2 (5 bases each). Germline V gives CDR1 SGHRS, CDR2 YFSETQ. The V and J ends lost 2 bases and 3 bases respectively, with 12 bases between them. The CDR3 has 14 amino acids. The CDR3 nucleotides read TGCGCCAGCAGCTTTGTGGGGGTAAACTACGAGCAGTACTTC. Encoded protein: CASSFVGVNYEQYF.

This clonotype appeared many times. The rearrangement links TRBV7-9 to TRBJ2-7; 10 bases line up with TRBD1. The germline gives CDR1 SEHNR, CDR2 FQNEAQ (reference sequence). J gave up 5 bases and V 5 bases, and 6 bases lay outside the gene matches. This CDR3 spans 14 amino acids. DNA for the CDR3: TGTGCCAGCAGCCCAGGGACAGGGGAGGACGAGCAGTACTTC. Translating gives CASSPGTGEDEQYF.

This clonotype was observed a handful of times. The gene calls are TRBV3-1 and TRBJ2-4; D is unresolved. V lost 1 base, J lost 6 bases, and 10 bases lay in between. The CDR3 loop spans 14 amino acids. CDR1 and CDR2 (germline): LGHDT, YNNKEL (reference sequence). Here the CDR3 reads CASSQGSQRNIQYF. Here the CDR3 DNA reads TGTGCCAGCAGCCAAGGGTCTCAGAGAAACATTCAGTACTTC.

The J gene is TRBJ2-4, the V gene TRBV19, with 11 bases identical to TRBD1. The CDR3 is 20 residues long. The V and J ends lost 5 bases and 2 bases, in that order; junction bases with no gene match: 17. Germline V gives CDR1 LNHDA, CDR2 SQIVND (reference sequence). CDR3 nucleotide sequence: TGTGCCAGTAGTGAAGACTCGGGACAGGGGGGGTCCCCCTCCAAAAACATTCAGTACTTC. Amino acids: CASSEDSGQGGSPSKNIQYF.

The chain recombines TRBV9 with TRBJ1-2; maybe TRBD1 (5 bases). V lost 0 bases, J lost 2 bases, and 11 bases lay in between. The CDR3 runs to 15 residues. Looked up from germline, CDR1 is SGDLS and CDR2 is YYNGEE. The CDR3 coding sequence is TGTGCCAGCAGCGTAGCTACCGGGGGGAACTATGGCTACACCTTC. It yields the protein CASSVATGGNYGYTF. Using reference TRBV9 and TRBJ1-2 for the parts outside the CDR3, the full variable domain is DSGVTQTPKHLITATGQRVTLRCSPRSGDLSVYWYQQSLDQGLQFLIQYYNGEERAKGNILERFSAQQFPDLHSELNLSSLELGDSALYFCASSVATGGNYGYTFGSGTRLTVV.

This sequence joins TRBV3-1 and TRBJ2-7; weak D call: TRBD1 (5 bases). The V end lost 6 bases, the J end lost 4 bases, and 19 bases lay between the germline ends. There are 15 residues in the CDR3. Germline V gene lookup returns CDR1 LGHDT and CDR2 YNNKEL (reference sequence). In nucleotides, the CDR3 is TGTGCCAGCAGTTCTTGGGAAGGGGCGATATACGAGCAGTACTTC. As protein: CASSSWEGAIYEQYF.

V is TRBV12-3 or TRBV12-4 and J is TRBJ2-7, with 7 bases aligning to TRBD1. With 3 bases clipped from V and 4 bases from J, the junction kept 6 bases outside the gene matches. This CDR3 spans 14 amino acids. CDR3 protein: CASSFGDSLYEQYF. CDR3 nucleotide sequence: TGTGCCAGCAGTTTCGGGGACAGCCTATACGAGCAGTACTTC.

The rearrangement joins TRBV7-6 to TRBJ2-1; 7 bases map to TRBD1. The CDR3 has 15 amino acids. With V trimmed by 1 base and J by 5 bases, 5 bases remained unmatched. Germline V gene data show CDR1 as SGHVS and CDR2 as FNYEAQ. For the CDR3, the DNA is TGTGCCAGCAGCTTAGGACAGGGTTCCCACAATGAGCAGTTCTTC. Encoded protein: CASSLGQGSHNEQFF.